This T cell receptor (beta chain) originates from a study of T cells in Graves' hyperthyroidism and ophthalmopathy. The CDR3 has 16 amino acids. Germline V gene lookup returns CDR1 MNHNY and CDR2 SVGAGI (reference sequence). V was shortened by 4 bases and J by 0 bases, with 16 bases between the two germline ends. Remarks on this clonotype: What it binds is unknown.

The study, taken as a whole, reports: Ophthalmopathy and stable hyperthyroidism were told apart by a 13 V-J model.

Amplified TCR beta CDR3 regions came from RNA transcripts. A first-round RT-PCR of the TCR CDR3 used the HTBI primer set. In TCRdb, the multiplex PCR reads were re-called with MiXCR into one record per CDR3 protein. The sample contains around 600,000 distinct CDR3 sequences, 45% of which appear only once. On the basis of clinical symptoms, serum thyroxine and TRAb, thyroid ultrasound and orbital computed tomography, diagnoses were made. The specimen sequenced was peripheral blood or thyroid tissue (not recorded which). The clonotype was recovered from an adult man with Graves' disease, either hyperthyroidism or ophthalmopathy (not recorded which). The chain combines TRBV6-6 with TRBJ2-7, with a tentative D call TRBD1 (5 bases). The CDR3, as DNA: TGTGCCAGCAGTTCCCCGACAGATCCTAGCTCCTACGAGCAGTACTTC. The encoded protein is CASSSPTDPSSYEQYF.